These 6 T cell receptor beta chains were sequenced from one sample in a study of T cells in tumors and immune-related adverse events. The table came from immunoSEQ multiplex PCR; TCRdb's copy has only in-frame clones and leaves some out. The sample lists 10,000 or so clones; 85% to 95% were seen once. Here the sequenced sample was lymph node tissue, taken from a patient treated with anti-PD-1 therapy. These receptors originate from a female donor with metastatic renal cell carcinoma.

The rearrangement links TRBV4-2 to TRBJ1-2; TRBD1 might be the D (6 bases). V was pared by 2 bases and J by 1 base, with 8 bases between. This CDR3 region has 14 residues. Looked up from germline, CDR1 is LGHNA and CDR2 is YNFKEQ. Written as DNA, the CDR3 is TGTGCCAGCAGCCAAAAACAGGGTAACTATGGCTACACCTTC. Translating it yields CASSQKQGNYGYTF.

The chain is built from TRBV2 and TRBJ2-1, with D tentatively TRBD2 (7 bases). The CDR3 sequence is 14 residues long. The V gene's germline CDR1 is SNHLY and CDR2 FYNNEI. With 7 bases removed from V and 6 bases from J, the gap between germline ends came to 16 bases. The CDR3 region has the DNA TGTGCCAGCACCGAGTGGAGGGGGGGCAATGAGCAGTTCTTC. Its protein product is CASTEWRGGNEQFF.

J is TRBJ2-3 and V is TRBV7-9; D is unclear. The CDR3 runs to 15 residues. V lost 7 bases and J lost 0, with 14 bases in between. Germline CDR1 is SEHNR and CDR2 is FQNEAQ (reference sequence). CDR3 region: CASIEYAASTDTQYF. The CDR3 region has the DNA TGTGCCAGCATCGAGTATGCAGCTAGCACAGATACGCAGTATTTT.

The chain carries TRBV11-3 and TRBJ2-1; D gene uncertain. There are 12 residues in the CDR3. Germline V gene lookup returns CDR1 SGHNT and CDR2 YENEEA. The germline V and J ends were trimmed by 3 bases and 3 bases, with 3 bases remaining between them. The CDR3 DNA follows: TGTGCCAGCAGCTTTGGCTACAATGAGCAGTTCTTC. This translates into CASSFGYNEQFF.

In its sample, this clone was seen a few times. The chain carries TRBV7-9 and TRBJ2-3; D unresolved. The CDR3 length is 12 residues. Trimming shortened V by 4 bases and J by 3 bases, and 5 bases separated the two germline ends. From germline, CDR1 is SEHNR and CDR2 FQNEAQ (reference sequence). DNA of the CDR3: TGTGCCAGCAGCTCGACGACAGATACGCAGTATTTT. Translation: CASSSTTDTQYF.

This chain joins TRBV11-3 and TRBJ1-4, with D tentatively TRBD1 (5 bases). Germline V gene data show CDR1 as SGHNT and CDR2 as YENEEA. Trimming pared 5 bases from V and 4 bases from J, leaving 29 bases between. The CDR3 loop spans 20 amino acids. This chain's CDR3 is CASSPPCDSGKLGNNEKLFF. In DNA, the CDR3 is TGTGCCAGCAGCCCCCCCTGCGACAGCGGGAAATTAGGCAATAATGAAAAACTGTTTTTT.